Below, 25 T cell receptor beta chains from the same sample are listed, as sequenced in a study of PD-L1 blockade in urothelial cancer (dated by TCRdb to about 2017). The library relied on the immunoSEQ multiplex PCR assay. Held by TCRdb, this immuneACCESS table contains in-frame sequences only and omits some clones. Under half of the omission traces to an unresolved V gene where checked; the cause of the rest is unknown. Within this sample are 35,000 to 55,000 clones, with more than 75% of them counted one time only. The top ten clonotypes cover over 12% of the sample. Here the sequenced sample was PBMCs, taken around atezolizumab (anti-PD-L1) treatment. These receptors came from a woman aged 55-70 years with urothelial cancer.

The chain joins TRBV7-2 to TRBJ2-1; D perhaps matches TRBD2 (5 bases). Deletions cut 2 bases from V and 5 bases from J, with 16 bases between. Germline V gene lookup returns CDR1 SGHTA and CDR2 FQGNSA. The CDR3 loop spans 16 amino acids. The DNA for the CDR3 is TGTGCCAGCAGCTTATTCCCAGCGGCCATAAACAATGAGCAGTTCTTC. This codes for CASSLFPAAINNEQFF. Full variable domain (rest looked up from reference TRBV7-2 and TRBJ2-1): GAGVSQSPSNKVTEKGKDVELRCDPISGHTALYWYRQSLGQGLEFLIYFQGNSAPDKSGLPSDRFSAERTGGSVSTLTIQRTQQEDSAVYLCASSLFPAAINNEQFFGPGTRLTVL.

V gene TRBV7-2 combines with J gene TRBJ1-2; 7 nucleotides match TRBD1. CDR3 length equals 13 residues. V shed 8 bases and J 5 bases; nucleotides not matched to a gene: 8. Germline CDR1 reads SGHTA; CDR2 reads FQGNSA. The CDR3 DNA is TGTGCCAGCGGAGCCGGGACAGTTTATGGCTACACCTTC. Amino acids: CASGAGTVYGYTF.

This sequence joins TRBV21-1 and TRBJ2-7; TRBD1 is the table's D call and was not checked against the DNA. TRBV21-1 is a pseudogene segment. The CDR3 is 13 amino acids. Here the CDR3 DNA reads TGTGCCAGCAGGGGGGCCTTATCCTACGAGCAGTACTTC. Translating it yields CASRGALSYEQYF.

The chain couples TRBV18 to TRBJ2-5; possible D gene TRBD2, 5 bases. The germline gives CDR1 KGHSH, CDR2 LQKENI. The V end was cut by 1 base, the J end by 5 bases, with 14 bases between. The CDR3 is made up of 15 amino acids. CDR3 coding DNA: TGTGCCAGCTCACCACGATCCCTAGCTGCGGAGACCCAGTACTTC. This translates into CASSPRSLAAETQYF.

This CDR3 is CSVVASYEQYF. CDR3 bases: TGCAGCGTTGTCGCGAGCTACGAGCAGTACTTC. The chain is built from TRBV29-1 and TRBJ2-7; the D is unclear. The V and J ends lost 4 bases and 3 bases respectively, with 7 bases between them. Germline lookup yields CDR1 SQVTM and CDR2 ANQGSEA. The CDR3 spans 11 residues.

The rearrangement links TRBV2 to TRBJ2-7; weak D call: TRBD2 (5 bases). Germline CDR1 and CDR2: SNHLY and FYNNEI. The ends were cut back, 8 bases at V and 0 bases at J, with 14 bases in the middle. The length of the CDR3 is 14 residues. Here the CDR3 reads CASVDYSSSYEQYF. The CDR3, as DNA: TGTGCCAGCGTCGACTATTCCAGCTCCTACGAGCAGTACTTC.

V usage is TRBV28 and J usage is TRBJ2-6; D perhaps matches TRBD1 (7 bases). Germline V gene data show CDR1 as MDHEN and CDR2 as SYDVKM. Deletions cut 3 bases from V and 0 bases from J, with 18 bases between. CDR3 length: 19 amino acids. CDR3 sequence reads: CASSLFAGQFFSGANVLTF. The CDR3 DNA follows: TGTGCCAGCAGTTTGTTTGCGGGACAGTTCTTCTCTGGGGCCAACGTCCTGACTTTC.

The chain combines TRBV4-3 with TRBJ2-7, with 8 bases identical to TRBD1. The CDR3 totals 17 residues. V lost 0 bases to trimming and J lost 7 bases; unmatched junction nucleotides: 14. CDR1 and CDR2 (germline): LGHNA, YSLEER. CDR3 protein: CASSQELTGAPSLEQYF. Here the CDR3 DNA reads TGCGCCAGCAGCCAAGAGCTGACAGGGGCCCCGTCATTGGAGCAGTACTTC.

The J gene is TRBJ1-2, the V gene TRBV5-6, with D hard to call. This CDR3 is built from 11 residues. V shed 0 bases and J shed 8 bases, with 5 bases lying between them. CDR1 and CDR2 (germline): SGHDT, YYEEEE. CDR3: CASSLVQGYTF. Written as DNA, the CDR3 is TGTGCCAGCAGCTTGGTCCAGGGCTACACCTTC. The variable domain in full, with the rest retrieved from reference TRBV5-6 and TRBJ1-2, is DAGVTQSPTHLIKTRGQQVTLRCSPKSGHDTVSWYQQALGQGPQFIFQYYEEEERQRGNFPDRFSGHQFPNYSSELNVNALLLGDSALYLCASSLVQGYTFGSGTRLTVV.

V gene TRBV21-1 combines with J gene TRBJ2-7; TRBD1, as called in the table, went unchecked against the DNA. TRBV21-1 is flagged as a pseudogene. This CDR3 contains 16 residues. The CDR3 loop is CASSKADRNFSYEQYF. The CDR3 DNA reads TGTGCCAGCAGCAAAGCTGACAGGAACTTCTCCTACGAGCAGTACTTC.

The chain is built from TRBV6-5 and TRBJ2-3; maybe TRBD1 (5 bases). The CDR3 has 15 residues. Trimming took 7 bases from V and 0 from J, leaving 14 bases between them. Germline V lookup: CDR1 MNHEY, CDR2 SVGAGI. CDR3 in amino acids: CASTAGGHSTDTQYF. The CDR3 DNA reads TGTGCCAGCACCGCAGGTGGACATAGCACAGATACGCAGTATTTT.

The rearrangement links TRBV6-1 to TRBJ1-5; D gene unclear. The germline V gene has CDR1 MNHNS and CDR2 SASEGT. CDR3 size: 16 residues. V lost 2 bases to trimming and J lost 1 base, with 12 bases between them. In DNA, the CDR3 is TGTGCCAGCAGTGAAAGTTTCGGGAGAAGCAATCAGCCCCAGCATTTT. Its translation: CASSESFGRSNQPQHF.

This rearrangement joins TRBV5-1 to TRBJ2-1; D may be TRBD1 (6 bases). The CDR3 is 14 residues long. V lost 4 bases, J lost 8 bases, and 16 bases lay in between. From germline, CDR1 is SGHRS and CDR2 YFSETQ. Written as DNA, the CDR3 is TGCGCCAGCAGCGGACTTACAGGGTACGATGAGCAGTTCTTC. Translation: CASSGLTGYDEQFF.

The chain has TRBV5-1 and TRBJ2-2; D is unclear. In germline, CDR1 is SGHRS, CDR2 YFSETQ. Trimming took 5 bases from V and 0 from J, leaving 17 bases between them. This CDR3 contains 17 residues. CDR3 amino acids: CASRSRFDNANTGELFF. In DNA form, the CDR3 reads TGCGCCAGCAGGTCCAGGTTCGACAACGCGAACACCGGGGAGCTGTTTTTT.

This chain links TRBV18 with TRBJ1-5, with 8 bases fitting TRBD1. V was clipped by 4 bases and J by 7 bases; unmatched bases: 9. Germline V gene lookup returns CDR1 KGHSH and CDR2 LQKENI. The CDR3 sequence is 15 residues long. The CDR3 loop is CASSQERQGRQPQHF. CDR3 coding DNA: TGTGCCAGCTCACAAGAAAGACAGGGGAGGCAGCCCCAGCATTTT.

The J gene is TRBJ1-2, the V gene TRBV11-2; TRBD1 is a possible D gene (6 bases). Germline CDR1 and CDR2: SGHAT and FQNNGV. This CDR3 has 13 amino acids. The V end lost 5 bases, the J end lost 2 bases, and 9 bases lay between the germline ends. The CDR3 loop reads CASSPDRNYGYTF. The CDR3 DNA follows: TGTGCCAGCAGCCCTGACAGGAACTATGGCTACACCTTC.

V and J are TRBV4-2 and TRBJ2-6; perhaps TRBD1 as D (6 bases). V lost 4 bases, J lost 0 bases, and 10 bases lay in between. CDR1 and CDR2 from the germline V gene are LGHNA and YNFKEQ. This CDR3 is 16 amino acids long. The CDR3 region has the DNA TGTGCCAGCAGCCCCGAACAGGGCTCTGGGGCCAACGTCCTGACTTTC. Translated, it gives CASSPEQGSGANVLTF.

This clone was observed once. The V call is TRBV5-1, the J call TRBJ2-7; TRBD2 matches at 10 bases. Trimming took 4 bases from V and 0 from J; bases not matched to a gene: 4. The germline CDR1 and CDR2 sequences are SGHRS and YFSETQ. CDR3 length equals 15 residues. The CDR3 bases are TGCGCCAGCAGCCTAGTAGCGGGGGGCTCCTACGAGCAGTACTTC. Translation: CASSLVAGGSYEQYF. Together with reference TRBV5-1 and TRBJ2-7, the CDR3 gives the full variable domain: KAGVTQTPRYLIKTRGQQVTLSCSPISGHRSVSWYQQTPGQGLQFLFEYFSETQRNKGNFPGRFSGRQFSNSRSEMNVSTLELGDSALYLCASSLVAGGSYEQYFGPGTRLTVT.

The chain uses TRBV5-1 and TRBJ2-1, with unresolved D. The germline CDR1 and CDR2 sequences are SGHRS and YFSETQ. V lost 4 bases and J lost 0, with 14 bases in between. There are 16 residues in the CDR3. Here the CDR3 reads CASSGPQRSSYNEQFF. The CDR3 region has the DNA TGCGCCAGCAGCGGGCCCCAGAGAAGCTCCTACAATGAGCAGTTCTTC.

The rearrangement links TRBV7-2 to TRBJ2-2; possible D gene TRBD2, 6 bases. Trimming pared 5 bases from V and 1 base from J, leaving 11 bases between. Germline CDR1 reads SGHTA; CDR2 reads FQGNSA. There are 15 residues in the CDR3. The CDR3 region is CASSLRDLNTGELFF. In nucleotides, the CDR3 is TGTGCCAGCAGCCTAAGGGACTTGAACACCGGGGAGCTGTTTTTT.

The chain is built from TRBV28 and TRBJ2-1; weak D call: TRBD2 (5 bases). V dropped 7 bases and J dropped 8 bases, with 18 bases sitting between them. The CDR3 has 14 amino acids. The V gene's germline CDR1 is MDHEN and CDR2 SYDVKM. The CDR3 coding sequence is TGTGCCAGCATGGTGAGGGAGTTCATTCATGAGCAGTTCTTC. It translates to CASMVREFIHEQFF.

The V gene is TRBV29-1, the J gene TRBJ2-5; 14 bases line up with TRBD2. V shed 6 bases, J shed 1 base, and the junction held 7 bases outside the gene matches. This CDR3 has 16 amino acids. Germline values: CDR1 SQVTM, CDR2 ANQGSEA. The CDR3 is CSVAGLAGVSQETQYF. CDR3 bases: TGCAGCGTAGCGGGACTAGCGGGGGTCTCCCAAGAGACCCAGTACTTC.

This sequence joins TRBV5-1 and TRBJ1-2, with D maybe TRBD1 (5 bases). V lost 1 base and J lost 0, with 16 bases in between. The germline V gene has CDR1 SGHRS and CDR2 YFSETQ. CDR3 length: 17 residues. Here the CDR3 reads CASSLWPGQPPNYGYTF. CDR3 DNA sequence: TGCGCCAGCAGCTTGTGGCCAGGGCAGCCTCCTAACTATGGCTACACCTTC.

This clone has a handful of counts. The rearrangement links TRBV4-1 to TRBJ2-2; possibly TRBD2 for D (5 bases). CDR3 length equals 12 residues. The germline V gene encodes CDR1 MGHRA and CDR2 YSYEKL. V was cut by 11 bases and J by 7 bases, with 14 bases left in between. CDR3 in DNA: TGCGCCTCGGGAAAGGCTGGCGGGGAGCTGTTTTTT. Its translation is CASGKAGGELFF.

In this sample, this clone turned up once. The chain carries TRBV29-1 and TRBJ1-2, with D perhaps matching TRBD1 (5 bases). CDR1 and CDR2 (germline): SQVTM, ANQGSEA. Trimming pared 7 bases from V and 4 bases from J, leaving 25 bases between. This CDR3 has 16 residues. The CDR3: CSAGPARKKGFYGYTF. Written as DNA, the CDR3 is TGCAGCGCCGGGCCGGCCAGAAAGAAGGGGTTCTATGGCTACACCTTC.